The 32 T cell receptor beta chains presented below share a single source sample, sequenced in a study of T cells in Graves' hyperthyroidism and ophthalmopathy. From RNA transcripts, TCR beta CDR3 regions were amplified. The HTBI primer set drove a first-round RT-PCR of the TCR CDR3. A single record per CDR3 protein comes from TCRdb applying MiXCR to the multiplex PCR reads. Of 300,000 to 500,000 distinct CDR3 sequences in the sample, over 12% were seen once. What was sequenced was blood. These receptor sequences come from a man aged 45 to 65 with Graves' ophthalmopathy.

For this clonotype: A much bigger clone sits one base away, suggesting this may be a read error. The V call is TRBV12-3 or TRBV12-4, the J call TRBJ2-1, with 9 bases aligning to TRBD2. The length of the CDR3 is 15 residues. CDR3 loop: CASTIGLAQNNDQFF. The CDR3 nucleotides are TGTGCCAGCACCATTGGACTAGCGCAGAACAATGATCAGTTCTTC.

This clonotype was counted many times. This chain connects TRBV5-1 to TRBJ1-1, with TRBD1 as a possible D gene (5 bases). CDR3 length: 14 residues. Trimming removed 4 bases from V and 2 bases from J, with 12 bases in between. Germline V gene data show CDR1 as SGHRS and CDR2 as YFSETQ. The CDR3 DNA is TGCGCCAGCAGCGCCCGGGACTTCAACACTGAAGCTTTCTTT. Translating it yields CASSARDFNTEAFF.

There are many counts of this clonotype. The CDR3 loop reads CASRSQGAQETQYF. In DNA form, the CDR3 reads TGTGCCAGCAGGTCACAGGGGGCTCAGGAGACCCAGTACTTC. The chain combines TRBV28 with TRBJ2-5; 9 nucleotides align to TRBD1. The CDR3 spans 14 residues. V lost 6 bases and J lost 5; bases outside the gene matches: 7. CDR1 and CDR2 (germline): MDHEN, SYDVKM.

This clonotype has at least ten counts. One junction end disagrees with the germline gene, perhaps due to a read error. V is TRBV7-7 and J is TRBJ2-7; possible D gene TRBD2, 5 bases. Germline CDR1 and CDR2: SSHAT and FNYEAQ (reference sequence). This CDR3 has 13 residues. CDR3 sequence reads: CASSAGRDYEQYF. The CDR3 nucleotides are TGTGCTAGCAGCGCAGGCCGGGACTACGAGCAGTACTTC.

This clonotype has at least ten counts. The chain has TRBV13 and TRBJ2-5; a weak D match, TRBD2 (6 bases). Looked up from germline, CDR1 is PRHDT and CDR2 is FYEKMQ (reference sequence). The CDR3 length is 14 residues. V lost 4 bases to trimming and J lost 5 bases, with 14 bases between them. The CDR3: CASSYDGGGETQYF. The CDR3 nucleotides read TGTGCCAGCAGCTATGACGGGGGAGGCGAGACCCAGTACTTC.

This clonotype was observed many times. The chain is built from TRBV7-9 and TRBJ2-1; 7 nucleotides agree with TRBD1. The germline CDR1 and CDR2 sequences are SEHNR and FQNEAQ (reference sequence). The V segment lost 7 bases and the J segment 7 bases; nucleotides outside the gene matches: 13. CDR3 length: 15 residues. The CDR3 here is CASTLPGTADNEQFF. CDR3 nucleotide sequence: TGTGCCAGCACTCTACCCGGGACAGCAGATAATGAGCAGTTCTTC.

This clonotype was detected many times. The CDR3 here is CASSRAGRYGYTF. The DNA of the CDR3 is TGTGCCAGCAGCCGGGCGGGACGCTATGGCTACACCTTC. The V and J genes are TRBV5-5 and TRBJ1-2, with TRBD1 as a possible D gene (5 bases). The V and J ends lost 4 bases and 4 bases respectively, with 11 bases between them. Germline CDR1 reads SGHKS; CDR2 reads YYEKEE (reference sequence). The CDR3 is 13 residues long.

This clonotype was picked up a small number of times. The rearrangement joins TRBV4-2 to TRBJ2-7; maybe TRBD1 (6 bases). V lost 8 bases and J 4 bases, leaving 24 bases between the germline ends. In germline, CDR1 is LGHNA, CDR2 YNFKEQ. This CDR3 region has 16 residues. CDR3 sequence (DNA): TGTGCCAGCTTTTGGGGGATCGGACAGCGGACTTACGAGCAGTACTTC. It is translated as CASFWGIGQRTYEQYF.

This clonotype was observed a handful of times. The V gene is TRBV19, the J gene TRBJ1-2, with 8 bases aligning to TRBD1. In germline, CDR1 is LNHDA, CDR2 SQIVND (reference sequence). V lost 8 bases, J lost 3 bases, and 2 bases stayed unmatched. The CDR3 spans 12 residues. The CDR3 bases are TGTGCCAGTCTGGGACAGGACTATGGCTACACCTTC. Amino acid sequence: CASLGQDYGYTF.

This clonotype has a count of ten or more. This chain connects TRBV29-1 to TRBJ2-3, with D uncertain. Germline CDR1 SQVTM, CDR2 ANQGSEA. The CDR3 is 11 amino acids. Trimming stripped 4 bases from V and 6 bases from J, with 8 bases between. In DNA, the CDR3 is TGCAGCGTTGGTGGTTTGGATACGCAGTATTTT. This translates into CSVGGLDTQYF.

This sequence joins TRBV5-1 and TRBJ1-4; tentatively, D is TRBD1 (5 bases). The V end was cut by 0 bases, the J end by 8 bases, with 17 bases between. The germline CDR1 and CDR2 sequences are SGHRS and YFSETQ. This CDR3 has 16 amino acids. This CDR3 reads CASSLEFRQGGEKLFF. DNA for the CDR3: TGCGCCAGCAGCTTGGAATTTCGGCAGGGAGGGGAAAAACTGTTTTTT.

For this clonotype: A much larger clone lies one base from this, so it may be a read error. The chain has TRBV10-3 and TRBJ1-5; 8 bases align to TRBD1. This CDR3 is built from 13 residues. CDR1 is ENHRY and CDR2 is SYGVKD in the germline V gene. The trim removed 11 bases at V and 5 bases at J, leaving 8 bases unmatched. As DNA, the CDR3 is TGTGCCGTCACCAAGGACAGGGATCAGCCCCAGCATTTT. Protein sequence: CAVTKDRDQPQHF.

This clonotype showed up many times. The chain links TRBV12-3 or TRBV12-4 to TRBJ1-4; possible D gene TRBD1, 6 bases. Trimming stripped 5 bases from V and 6 bases from J, with 16 bases between. CDR3 length equals 15 residues. The CDR3 spells CASSPWGGPDEKLFF. The CDR3 region has the DNA TGTGCCAGCAGTCCATGGGGGGGGCCGGATGAAAAACTGTTTTTT.

This rearrangement joins TRBV6-5 to TRBJ2-5; D not certain. Germline-derived CDR1 and CDR2 are MNHEY and SVGAGI. The CDR3 is made up of 16 amino acids. The V end lost 0 bases, the J end lost 1 base, and 12 bases lay between the germline ends. CDR3 nucleotide sequence: TGTGCCAGCAGTTACTCTTCGCCAGGCCTCCAAGAGACCCAGTACTTC. It specifies CASSYSSPGLQETQYF.

J is TRBJ1-4 and V is TRBV3-1, with no clear D. This CDR3 is built from 14 residues. Germline V gives CDR1 LGHDT, CDR2 YNNKEL (reference sequence). Trimming removed 4 bases at V and 5 bases at J, with 11 bases between. CDR3 residues: CASSRVAANEKLFF. The CDR3 DNA follows: TGTGCCAGCAGCCGGGTGGCAGCCAATGAAAAACTGTTTTTT.

The chain is built from TRBV5-1 and TRBJ2-2; 8 bases line up with TRBD1. V lost 5 bases to trimming and J lost 6 bases; unmatched junction nucleotides: 6. The CDR3 runs to 14 residues. CDR1 is SGHRS, CDR2 YFSETQ, per germline. The CDR3: CASSPQGAPGELFF. The CDR3 DNA sequence: TGCGCCAGCAGTCCCCAGGGGGCGCCCGGGGAGCTGTTTTTT.

This clonotype was seen many times. The V gene is TRBV12-3 or TRBV12-4, the J gene TRBJ2-1; D is unclear. V was shortened by 3 bases and J by 8 bases, with 11 bases between the two germline ends. CDR3 length: 13 amino acids. The CDR3 bases are TGTGCCAGCAGTTTCGTTGCGGTCCATGAGCAGTTCTTC. It is translated as CASSFVAVHEQFF.

The chain employs TRBV15 and TRBJ2-1; tentatively, D is TRBD1 (6 bases). Germline V lookup: CDR1 LNHNV, CDR2 YYDKDF (reference sequence). V was cut by 0 bases and J by 9 bases, with 21 bases left in between. The CDR3 has 17 residues. The CDR3 sequence is CATSRDLPGQPRGEQFF. The CDR3 DNA follows: TGTGCCACCAGCAGAGATCTTCCCGGACAGCCCCGTGGTGAGCAGTTCTTC.

Ten or more counts support this clonotype. J is TRBJ2-7 and V is TRBV2; D not certain. V shed 11 bases and J shed 2 bases, with 19 bases lying between them. The germline gives CDR1 SNHLY, CDR2 FYNNEI. The CDR3 is made up of 14 amino acids. CDR3 coding DNA: TGTGCCGACCGGGTGGGCGGCCCTACCTACGAGCAGTACTTC. Translation: CADRVGGPTYEQYF.

This clonotype was counted at least ten times. The junction departs from germline at one end; a sequencing error may be responsible. The gene calls are TRBV27 and TRBJ1-2; the match to TRBD1 covers 8 bases. The CDR3 extends over 14 amino acids. The germline gives CDR1 MNHEY, CDR2 SMNVEV (reference sequence). CDR3 bases: TGTGCCGGCAGCAAAGGACAGGGAGGCGGTGGCTACACCTTC. Translating gives CAGSKGQGGGGYTF.

As regards this clonotype: An end of the junction differs from the germline gene, which may be a read error. The chain uses TRBV20-1 and TRBJ1-5; perhaps TRBD1 as D (6 bases). Germline V gives CDR1 DFQATT, CDR2 SNEGSKA (reference sequence). The CDR3 totals 13 residues. CDR3 in DNA: TGCAGTGCTAGAGTCCCGGACAGACGGCCCCAACATTTT. This codes for CSARVPDRRPQHF.

There are many counts of this clonotype. The chain recombines TRBV12-3 or TRBV12-4 with TRBJ2-7; 12 nucleotides match TRBD2. The CDR3 totals 15 residues. The V gene end was trimmed by 5 bases and the J gene end by 5 bases; junction bases not matched to a gene: 7. This CDR3 is CASSLLAGGRHEQYF. As DNA, the CDR3 is TGTGCCAGCAGTCTACTAGCGGGAGGTCGCCACGAGCAGTACTTC.

This clonotype was detected only once. This chain links TRBV7-2 with TRBJ2-7; 10 positions match TRBD2. V shed 6 bases, J shed 5 bases, and the junction held 7 bases outside the gene matches. CDR3 size: 14 residues. The germline gives CDR1 SGHTA, CDR2 FQGNSA. The CDR3 DNA sequence: TGTGCCAGCAGACCTAGCGGGAGAATGAACGAGCAGTACTTC. Protein sequence: CASRPSGRMNEQYF.

This clonotype was seen many times. The chain uses TRBV28 and TRBJ1-4; no definite D call. V dropped 9 bases and J dropped 0 bases, with 14 bases sitting between them. This CDR3 is built from 15 residues. Germline V gives CDR1 MDHEN, CDR2 SYDVKM. The CDR3 nucleotides read TGTGCCAGTCACCCCCGGCAAGCAACTAATGAAAAACTGTTTTTT. Protein sequence: CASHPRQATNEKLFF.

The chain couples TRBV2 to TRBJ2-3; 12 nucleotides agree with TRBD2. Germline V gene data show CDR1 as SNHLY and CDR2 as FYNNEI. This CDR3 region has 14 residues. With 7 bases clipped from V and 8 bases from J, the junction kept 7 bases outside the gene matches. The CDR3 nucleotides are TGTGCCAGCACCCTAGCGGGAGGGCCTGGTACGCAGTATTTT. As protein: CASTLAGGPGTQYF.

Comments on this clonotype: This sequence may be a read error, since a much larger clone differs from it by one base. The rearrangement links TRBV27 to TRBJ1-1; D is unclear. The CDR3 length is 14 residues. Per the germline V gene, CDR1 is MNHEY and CDR2 is SMNVEV (reference sequence). V shed 7 bases and J shed 7 bases, with 19 bases lying between them. The CDR3 nucleotides are TGTGCCAGCACCCAGTCGACCGACCGTGGTGAAGCTTTCTTT. Its translation: CASTQSTDRGEAFF.

This clonotype was seen ten or more times. The chain has TRBV18 and TRBJ2-1, with D unclear. The CDR3 sequence is 15 residues long. The germline CDR1 and CDR2 sequences are KGHSH and LQKENI. The ends were cut back, 5 bases at V and 5 bases at J, with 16 bases in the middle. Written as DNA, the CDR3 is TGTGCCAGCTCATCTCTCTCGTTCAGCGACAATGAGCAGTTCTTC. This gives the protein CASSSLSFSDNEQFF.

The sample holds many counts of this clonotype. The chain links TRBV5-6 to TRBJ2-7; D unclear. Germline CDR1 SGHDT, CDR2 YYEEEE. The V and J ends lost 4 bases and 0 bases respectively, with 11 bases between them. The CDR3 runs to 14 residues. This CDR3 reads CASSVGPHSYEQYF. Here the CDR3 DNA reads TGTGCCAGCAGCGTAGGTCCGCACTCCTACGAGCAGTACTTC.

This clonotype was counted at least ten times. The genes are TRBV19 and TRBJ2-4, with 8 bases matching TRBD2. V lost 1 base to trimming and J lost 7 bases; unmatched junction nucleotides: 0. This CDR3 spans 13 amino acids. Germline V gene sequence: CDR1 LNHDA, CDR2 SQIVND (reference sequence). CDR3 nucleotides: TGTGCCAGTAGTATAGCGGGAGGGAACATTCAGTACTTC. This codes for CASSIAGGNIQYF.

In its sample, this clonotype was seen many times. The chain is built from TRBV6-1 and TRBJ1-2; tentatively, D is TRBD1 (5 bases). CDR3 length: 15 amino acids. Germline CDR1 reads MNHNS; CDR2 reads SASEGT. The V and J ends lost 4 bases and 6 bases respectively, with 18 bases between them. CDR3 bases: TGTGCCAGCAGTGGGGGCCGAGGAGAAGCCGATGGCTACACCTTC. It yields the protein CASSGGRGEADGYTF.

The chain carries TRBV5-1 and TRBJ2-5; 9 nucleotides agree with TRBD1. CDR1 is SGHRS and CDR2 is YFSETQ in the germline V gene. This CDR3 region has 18 residues. The junction had 15 bases not matched to a gene; V was cut back by 3 bases and J by 3 bases. In nucleotides, the CDR3 is TGCGCCAGCAGCTCGATCTCGGGACAGGGAGGAAAGAAAGAGACCCAGTACTTC. It specifies CASSSISGQGGKKETQYF.

The chain couples TRBV28 to TRBJ1-1; D possibly corresponds to TRBD1 (6 bases). V lost 5 bases and J lost 6, with 16 bases in between. This CDR3 contains 14 residues. Germline V CDR1 and CDR2: MDHEN, SYDVKM. The CDR3 spells CASSVPGHLPEAFF. For the CDR3, the DNA is TGTGCCAGCAGTGTTCCGGGACATTTGCCTGAAGCTTTCTTT.